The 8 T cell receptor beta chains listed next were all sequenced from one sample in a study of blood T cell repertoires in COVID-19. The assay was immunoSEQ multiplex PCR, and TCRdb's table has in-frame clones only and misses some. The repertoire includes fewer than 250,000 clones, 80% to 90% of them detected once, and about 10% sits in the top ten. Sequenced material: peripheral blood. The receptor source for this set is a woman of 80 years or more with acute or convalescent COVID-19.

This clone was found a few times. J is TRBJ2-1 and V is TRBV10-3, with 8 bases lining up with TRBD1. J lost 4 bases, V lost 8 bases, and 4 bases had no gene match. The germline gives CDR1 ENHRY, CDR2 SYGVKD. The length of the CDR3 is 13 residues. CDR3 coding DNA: TGTGCCATCCGGACAGGGAGTTACAATGAGCAGTTCTTC. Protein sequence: CAIRTGSYNEQFF.

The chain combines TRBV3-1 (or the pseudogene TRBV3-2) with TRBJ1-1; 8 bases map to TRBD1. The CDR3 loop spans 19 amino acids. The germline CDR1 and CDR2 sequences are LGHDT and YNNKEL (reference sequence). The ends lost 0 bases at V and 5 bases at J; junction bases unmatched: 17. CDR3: CASSQEEIKQGGGWTEAFF. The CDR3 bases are TGTGCCAGCAGCCAAGAAGAGATCAAACAGGGGGGAGGTTGGACTGAAGCTTTCTTT.

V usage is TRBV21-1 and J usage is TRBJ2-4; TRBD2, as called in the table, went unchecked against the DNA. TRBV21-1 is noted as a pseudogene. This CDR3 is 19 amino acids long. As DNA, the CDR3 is TGTGCCAGCAGGACTAGCGGGCCATATTCAGGCAAAGCGGGAGGAATTCAGTACTTC. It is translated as CASRTSGPYSGKAGGIQYF.

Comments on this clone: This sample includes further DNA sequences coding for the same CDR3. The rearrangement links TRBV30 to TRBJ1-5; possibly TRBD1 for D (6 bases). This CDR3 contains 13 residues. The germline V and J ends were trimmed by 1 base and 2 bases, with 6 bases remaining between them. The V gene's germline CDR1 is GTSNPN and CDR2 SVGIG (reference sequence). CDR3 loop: CAWSGQGNQPQHF. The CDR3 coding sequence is TGTGCCTGGAGTGGACAGGGCAATCAGCCCCAGCATTTT.

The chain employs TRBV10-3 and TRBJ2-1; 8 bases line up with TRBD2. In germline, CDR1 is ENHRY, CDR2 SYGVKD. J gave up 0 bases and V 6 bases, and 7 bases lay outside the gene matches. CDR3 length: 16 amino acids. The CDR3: CAISLSGAGSYNEQFF. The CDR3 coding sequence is TGTGCCATCAGCCTTAGCGGGGCCGGCTCCTACAATGAGCAGTTCTTC.

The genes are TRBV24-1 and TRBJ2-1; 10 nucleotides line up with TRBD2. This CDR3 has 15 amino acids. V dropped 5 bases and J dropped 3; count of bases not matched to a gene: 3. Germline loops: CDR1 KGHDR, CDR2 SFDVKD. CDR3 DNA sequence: TGTGCCACCAGTGTAGCGGGAGGTAACTACAATGAGCAGTTCTTC. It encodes CATSVAGGNYNEQFF.

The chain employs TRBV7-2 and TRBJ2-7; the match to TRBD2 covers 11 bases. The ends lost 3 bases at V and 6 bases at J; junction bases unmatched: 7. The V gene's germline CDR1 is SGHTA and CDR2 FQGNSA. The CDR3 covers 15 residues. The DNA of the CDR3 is TGTGCCAGCAGCTTCTCTAGCGGGGGGCGGGGCGAGCAGTACTTC. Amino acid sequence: CASSFSSGGRGEQYF.

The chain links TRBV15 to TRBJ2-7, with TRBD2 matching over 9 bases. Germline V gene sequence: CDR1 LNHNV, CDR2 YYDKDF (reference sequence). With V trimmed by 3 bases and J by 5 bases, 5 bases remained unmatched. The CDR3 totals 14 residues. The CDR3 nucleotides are TGTGCCACCAGCAGGAGACTAGCGGAAGACGAGCAGTACTTC. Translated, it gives CATSRRLAEDEQYF.